Sequencing of this T cell receptor beta chain was carried out in a study of cytomegalovirus exposure and HLA in healthy donors. Study-wide context: Within an early data release were about 85 million unique TCRs drawn from HLA-typed donors.

Broader study findings: According to a later analysis, most TCR beta chains associated with CMV appeared HLA-restricted. It emerged from a later analysis that several of the most significant clusters appeared to be linked to common viral pathogens.

Germline V CDR1 and CDR2: SNHLY, FYNNEI. This CDR3 spans 13 amino acids. Trimming took 4 bases from V and 4 from J, leaving 10 bases between them. Primers: 60 Vbeta forward and 13 Jbeta reverse. Measured with immunoSEQ multiplex PCR; TCRdb has only the in-frame clones, and not every one. The sample yields approximately 100,000 clones, about 70% seen once. About this clone itself: The antigen remains undetermined.

This chain joins TRBV2 and TRBJ2-5; TRBD2 is a possible D gene (6 bases). The clonotype comes from a man aged 45-65 years in good health and CMV-seropositive. Sequenced input: PBMCs. CDR3 DNA: TGTGCCAGCAGTGGGGCTAGCGCAGAGACCCAGTACTTC. Translation gives CASSGASAETQYF.